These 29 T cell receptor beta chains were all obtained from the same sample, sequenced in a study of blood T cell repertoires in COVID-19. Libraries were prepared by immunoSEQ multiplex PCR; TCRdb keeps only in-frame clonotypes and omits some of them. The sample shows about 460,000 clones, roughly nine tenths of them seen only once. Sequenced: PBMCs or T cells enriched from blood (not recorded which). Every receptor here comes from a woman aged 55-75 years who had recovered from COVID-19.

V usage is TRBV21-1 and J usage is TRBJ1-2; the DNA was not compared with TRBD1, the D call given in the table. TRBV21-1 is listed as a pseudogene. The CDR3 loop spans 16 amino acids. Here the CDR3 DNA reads TGTGCCAGCAGCAAAAATATGGTGACAGCGACTTATGGCTACACCTTC. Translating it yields CASSKNMVTATYGYTF.

CDR3 coding DNA: TGTGCCAGCACCCACCGGAGGGCAGGAAATTACGAGCAGTACTTC. Protein product: CASTHRRAGNYEQYF. This chain connects TRBV6-5 to TRBJ2-7; perhaps TRBD2 as D (6 bases). The germline V gene encodes CDR1 MNHEY and CDR2 SVGAGI. This CDR3 region has 15 residues. V lost 7 bases to trimming and J lost 4 bases, with 20 bases between them.

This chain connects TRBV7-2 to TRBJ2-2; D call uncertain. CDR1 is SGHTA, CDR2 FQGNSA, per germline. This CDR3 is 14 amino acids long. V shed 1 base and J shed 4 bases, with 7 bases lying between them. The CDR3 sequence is CASSLDRTTGELFF. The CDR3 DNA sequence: TGTGCCAGCAGCTTAGACAGAACCACCGGGGAGCTGTTTTTT.

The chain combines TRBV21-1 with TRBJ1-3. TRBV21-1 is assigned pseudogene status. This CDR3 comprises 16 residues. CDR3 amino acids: CASSKDEAGSGNTIYF. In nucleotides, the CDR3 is TGTGCCAGCAGCAAAGATGAAGCGGGCTCTGGAAACACCATATATTTT.

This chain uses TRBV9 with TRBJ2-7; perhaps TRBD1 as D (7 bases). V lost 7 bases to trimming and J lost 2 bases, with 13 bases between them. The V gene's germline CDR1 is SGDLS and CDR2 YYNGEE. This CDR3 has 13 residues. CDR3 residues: CASGGGTAYEQYF. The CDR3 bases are TGTGCCAGCGGAGGCGGGACAGCCTACGAGCAGTACTTC.

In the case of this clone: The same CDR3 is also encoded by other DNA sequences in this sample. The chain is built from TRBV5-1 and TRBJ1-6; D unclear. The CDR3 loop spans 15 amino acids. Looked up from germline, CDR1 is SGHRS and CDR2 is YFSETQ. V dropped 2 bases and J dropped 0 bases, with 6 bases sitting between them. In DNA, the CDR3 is TGCGCCAGCAGCTTAGGGAGCTCCTATAATTCACCCCTCCACTTT. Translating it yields CASSLGSSYNSPLHF.

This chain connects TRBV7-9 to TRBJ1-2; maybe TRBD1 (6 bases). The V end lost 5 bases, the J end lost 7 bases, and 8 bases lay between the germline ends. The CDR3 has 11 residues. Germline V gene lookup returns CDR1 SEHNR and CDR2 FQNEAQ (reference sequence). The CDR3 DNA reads TGTGCCAGCAGCAGGGGGAGTGGCTACACCTTC. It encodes CASSRGSGYTF.

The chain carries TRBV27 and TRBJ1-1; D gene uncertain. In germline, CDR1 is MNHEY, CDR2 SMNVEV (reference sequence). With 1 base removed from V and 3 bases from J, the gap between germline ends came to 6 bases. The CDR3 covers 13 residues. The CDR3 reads CASSLYPDTEAFF. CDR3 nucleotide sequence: TGTGCCAGCAGTTTATACCCAGACACTGAAGCTTTCTTT.

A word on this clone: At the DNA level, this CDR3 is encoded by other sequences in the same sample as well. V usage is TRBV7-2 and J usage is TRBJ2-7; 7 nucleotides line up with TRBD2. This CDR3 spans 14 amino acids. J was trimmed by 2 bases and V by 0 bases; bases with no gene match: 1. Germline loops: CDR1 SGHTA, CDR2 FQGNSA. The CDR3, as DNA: TGTGCCAGCAGCTTAGCGGGGGGGGCCTACGAGCAGTACGTC. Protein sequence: CASSLAGGAYEQYV.

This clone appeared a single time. The CDR3 region has the DNA TGCGCCAGCAGCTTGGGGTTGGGAGTTGGAACTAATGAAAAACTGTTTTTT. Translating it yields CASSLGLGVGTNEKLFF. The rearrangement uses TRBV5-1 and TRBJ1-4; D is undetermined. Trimming removed 0 bases at V and 1 base at J, with 13 bases between. Germline loops: CDR1 SGHRS, CDR2 YFSETQ. This CDR3 is built from 17 residues.

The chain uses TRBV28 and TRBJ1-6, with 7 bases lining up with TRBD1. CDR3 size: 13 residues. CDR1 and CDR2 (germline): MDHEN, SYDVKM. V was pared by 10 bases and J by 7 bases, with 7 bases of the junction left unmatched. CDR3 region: CATMGDRNSPLHF. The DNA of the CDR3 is TGTGCCACCATGGGGGACAGAAATTCACCCCTCCACTTT.

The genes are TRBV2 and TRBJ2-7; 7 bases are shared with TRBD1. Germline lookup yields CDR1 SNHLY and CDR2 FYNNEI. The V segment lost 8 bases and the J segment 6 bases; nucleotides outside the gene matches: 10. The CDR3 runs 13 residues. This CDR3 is CASSGLGGGEQYV. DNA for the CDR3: TGTGCCAGCTCTGGATTAGGGGGCGGCGAGCAGTACGTC.

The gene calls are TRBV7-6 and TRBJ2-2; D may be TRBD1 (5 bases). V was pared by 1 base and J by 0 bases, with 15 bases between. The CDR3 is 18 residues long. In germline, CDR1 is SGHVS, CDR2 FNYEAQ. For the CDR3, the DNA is TGTGCCAGCAGCTTAGATAGGAAGACAGCGACGAACACCGGGGAGCTGTTTTTT. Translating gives CASSLDRKTATNTGELFF.

The DNA for the CDR3 is TGTGCCAGCAGCCAACGGACAGCCACAGATACGCAGTATTTT. It specifies CASSQRTATDTQYF. V usage is TRBV3-1 (or the pseudogene TRBV3-2) and J usage is TRBJ2-3; perhaps TRBD1 as D (6 bases). This CDR3 comprises 14 residues. Trimming shortened V by 2 bases and J by 2 bases, and 8 bases separated the two germline ends. Germline CDR1 is LGHDT and CDR2 is YNNKEL (reference sequence).

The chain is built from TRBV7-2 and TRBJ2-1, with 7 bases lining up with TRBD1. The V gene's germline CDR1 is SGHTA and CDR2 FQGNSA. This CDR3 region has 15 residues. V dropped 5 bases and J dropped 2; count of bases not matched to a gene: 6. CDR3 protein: CASSLIGQAYNEQFF. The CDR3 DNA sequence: TGTGCCAGCAGCCTGATCGGACAGGCCTACAATGAGCAGTTCTTC.

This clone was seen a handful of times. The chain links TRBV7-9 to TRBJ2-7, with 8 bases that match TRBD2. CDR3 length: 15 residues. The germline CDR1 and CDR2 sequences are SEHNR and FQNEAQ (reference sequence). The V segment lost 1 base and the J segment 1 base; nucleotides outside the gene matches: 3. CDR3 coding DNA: TGTGCCAGCAGCTTAGGAGGCGGGGGGTCCTACGAGCAGTACTTC. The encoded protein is CASSLGGGGSYEQYF.

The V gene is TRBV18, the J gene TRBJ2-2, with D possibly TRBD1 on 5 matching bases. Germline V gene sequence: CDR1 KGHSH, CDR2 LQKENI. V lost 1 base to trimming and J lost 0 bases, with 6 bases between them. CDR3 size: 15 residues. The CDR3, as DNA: TGTGCCAGCTCACCACAGGGGCCGAACACCGGGGAGCTGTTTTTT. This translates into CASSPQGPNTGELFF.

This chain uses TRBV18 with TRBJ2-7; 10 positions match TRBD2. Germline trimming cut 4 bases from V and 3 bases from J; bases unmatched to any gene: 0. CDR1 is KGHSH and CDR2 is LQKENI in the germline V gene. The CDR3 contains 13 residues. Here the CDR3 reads CASSRTSGYEQYF. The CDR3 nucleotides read TGTGCCAGCTCACGGACTAGCGGCTACGAGCAGTACTTC. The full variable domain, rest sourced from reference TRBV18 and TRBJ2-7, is NAGVMQNPRHLVRRRGQEARLRCSPMKGHSHVYWYRQLPEEGLKFMVYLQKENIIDESGMPKERFSAEFPKEGPSILRIQQVVRGDSAAYFCASSRTSGYEQYFGPGTRLTVT.

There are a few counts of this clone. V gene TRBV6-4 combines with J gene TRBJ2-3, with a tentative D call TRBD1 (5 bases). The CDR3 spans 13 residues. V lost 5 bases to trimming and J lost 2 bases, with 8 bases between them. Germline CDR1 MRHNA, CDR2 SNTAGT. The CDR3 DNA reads TGTGCCAGCAGTCAGGGTTACACAGATACGCAGTATTTT. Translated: CASSQGYTDTQYF.

The CDR3 is CASSEYGTGGFYNEQFF. The CDR3 DNA is TGTGCCAGCAGTGAATATGGGACAGGGGGTTTCTACAATGAGCAGTTCTTC. V gene TRBV6-1 combines with J gene TRBJ2-1, with 11 bases that match TRBD1. With V trimmed by 2 bases and J by 3 bases, 6 bases remained unmatched. Germline CDR1 and CDR2: MNHNS and SASEGT. The CDR3 is made up of 17 amino acids.

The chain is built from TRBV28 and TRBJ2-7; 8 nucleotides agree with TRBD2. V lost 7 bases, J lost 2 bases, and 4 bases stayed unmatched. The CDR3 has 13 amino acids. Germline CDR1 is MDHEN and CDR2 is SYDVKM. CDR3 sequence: CASIGAGAYEQYF. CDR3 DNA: TGTGCCAGCATTGGAGCGGGGGCCTACGAGCAGTACTTC.

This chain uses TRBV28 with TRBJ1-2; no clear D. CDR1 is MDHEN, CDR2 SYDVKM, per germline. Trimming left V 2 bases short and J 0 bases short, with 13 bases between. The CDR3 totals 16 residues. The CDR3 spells CASSLVLPVANYGYTF. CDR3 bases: TGTGCCAGCAGTTTAGTTCTCCCCGTTGCTAACTATGGCTACACCTTC.

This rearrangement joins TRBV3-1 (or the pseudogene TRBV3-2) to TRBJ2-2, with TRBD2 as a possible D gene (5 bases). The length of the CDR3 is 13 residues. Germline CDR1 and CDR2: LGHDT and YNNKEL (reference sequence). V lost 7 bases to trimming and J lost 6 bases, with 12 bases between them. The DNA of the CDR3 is TGTGCCAGCAAGAGAGGGTTGCCCGGGGAGCTGTTTTTT. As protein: CASKRGLPGELFF.

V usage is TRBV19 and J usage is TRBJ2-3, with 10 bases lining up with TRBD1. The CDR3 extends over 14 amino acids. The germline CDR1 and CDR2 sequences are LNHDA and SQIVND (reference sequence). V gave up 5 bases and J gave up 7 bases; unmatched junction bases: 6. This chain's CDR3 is CASSPGTGAYTQYF. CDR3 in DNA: TGTGCCAGTAGTCCCGGGACAGGGGCTTATACGCAGTATTTT.

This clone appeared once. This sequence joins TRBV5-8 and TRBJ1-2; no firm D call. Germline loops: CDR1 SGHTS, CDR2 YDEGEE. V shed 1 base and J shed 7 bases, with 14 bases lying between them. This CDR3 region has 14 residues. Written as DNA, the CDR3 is TGTGCCAGCAGCTTGAAATGGGCCGCGAGTGGCTACACCTTC. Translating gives CASSLKWAASGYTF. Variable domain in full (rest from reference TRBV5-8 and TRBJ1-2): EAGVTQSPTHLIKTRGQQATLRCSPISGHTSVYWYQQALGLGLQFLLWYDEGEERNRGNFPPRFSGRQFPNYSSELNVNALELEDSALYLCASSLKWAASGYTFGSGTRLTVV.

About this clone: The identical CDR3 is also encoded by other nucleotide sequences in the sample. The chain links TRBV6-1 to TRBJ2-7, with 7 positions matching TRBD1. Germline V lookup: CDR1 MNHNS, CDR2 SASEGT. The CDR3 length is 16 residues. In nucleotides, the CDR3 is TGTGCCAGCAGGGAAGGGGTATGGCAGGGGGTGTACGAGCAGTACGTC. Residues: CASREGVWQGVYEQYV.

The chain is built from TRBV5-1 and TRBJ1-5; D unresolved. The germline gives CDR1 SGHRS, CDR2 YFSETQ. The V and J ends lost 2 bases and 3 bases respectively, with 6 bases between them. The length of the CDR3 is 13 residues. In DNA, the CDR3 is TGCGCCAGCAGCTTAGACACCAATCAGCCCCAGCATTTT. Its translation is CASSLDTNQPQHF.

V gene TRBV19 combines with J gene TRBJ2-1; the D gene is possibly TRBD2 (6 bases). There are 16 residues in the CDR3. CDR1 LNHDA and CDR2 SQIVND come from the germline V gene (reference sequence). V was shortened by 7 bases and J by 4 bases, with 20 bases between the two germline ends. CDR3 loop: CASTTYAGPQYNEQFF. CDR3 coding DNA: TGTGCCAGTACCACCTACGCGGGGCCTCAATACAATGAGCAGTTCTTC.

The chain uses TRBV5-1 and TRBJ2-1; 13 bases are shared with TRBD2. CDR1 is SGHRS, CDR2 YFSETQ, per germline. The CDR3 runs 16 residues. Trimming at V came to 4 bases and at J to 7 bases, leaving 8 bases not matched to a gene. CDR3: CASSIQLAGGRNEQFF. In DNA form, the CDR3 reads TGCGCCAGCAGCATCCAACTAGCGGGGGGGCGTAATGAGCAGTTCTTC.